The 14 T cell receptor beta chains in this list originate from one sample, sequenced in a study of T cells in Graves' hyperthyroidism and ophthalmopathy. TCR beta CDR3 regions were amplified from RNA. HTBI primers were employed in a first-round RT-PCR of the TCR CDR3. TCRdb called the multiplex PCR reads again in MiXCR, with one record for every CDR3 protein. The sample has 490,000 or so distinct CDR3 sequences, 20% to 25% seen once. The sample taken for sequencing was blood. The source is a woman aged 70 to 79 with Graves' ophthalmopathy.

This chain connects TRBV2 to TRBJ2-7; 8 bases map to TRBD2. This CDR3 spans 15 amino acids. Germline lookup yields CDR1 SNHLY and CDR2 FYNNEI. V gave up 6 bases and J gave up 4 bases; unmatched junction bases: 11. The DNA of the CDR3 is TGTGCCAGCAGAATCGATCGGGGGGGCATTTACGAGCAGTACTTC. Encoded protein: CASRIDRGGIYEQYF.

This clonotype turned up a few times. The rearrangement links TRBV19 to TRBJ2-1, with 9 positions matching TRBD1. Germline CDR1 and CDR2: LNHDA and SQIVND (reference sequence). CDR3 size: 15 residues. J was trimmed by 8 bases and V by 7 bases; bases with no gene match: 12. The CDR3 bases are TGTGCCAGTACCGATGCGGGACAGGGTGACCATGAGCAGTTCTTC. It encodes CASTDAGQGDHEQFF.

This clonotype was found a few times. CDR3 in amino acids: CASSLLGLGMDEQFF. The CDR3 nucleotides read TGTGCCAGCAGTTTACTTGGACTAGGCATGGATGAGCAGTTCTTC. The chain is built from TRBV12-3 or TRBV12-4 and TRBJ2-1; 7 positions agree with TRBD2. J lost 8 bases, V lost 2 bases, and 9 bases had no gene match. The CDR3 has 15 amino acids.

The chain has TRBV3-1 and TRBJ2-7; 8 nucleotides agree with TRBD1. In germline, CDR1 is LGHDT, CDR2 YNNKEL (reference sequence). Trimming took 4 bases from V and 5 from J; bases not matched to a gene: 7. CDR3 length: 14 residues. CDR3 in amino acids: CASSRRTGLNEQYF. CDR3 bases: TGTGCCAGCAGCCGCCGGACAGGGCTCAACGAGCAGTACTTC.

The J gene is TRBJ2-2, the V gene TRBV3-1; 7 nucleotides line up with TRBD1. V was pared by 6 bases and J by 3 bases, with 4 bases of the junction left unmatched. CDR3 length: 14 residues. Germline values: CDR1 LGHDT, CDR2 YNNKEL (reference sequence). The CDR3 loop reads CASRLTGDTGELFF. The CDR3 DNA is TGTGCCAGCAGACTTACAGGGGACACCGGGGAGCTGTTTTTT.

This clonotype came up once. This chain links TRBV20-1 with TRBJ1-2; D is possibly TRBD1 (6 bases). CDR3 length: 14 amino acids. Germline assignment: CDR1 DFQATT and CDR2 SNEGSKA (reference sequence). Trimming left V 6 bases short and J 1 base short, with 15 bases between. CDR3 region: CSASRGTYNYGYTF. The CDR3 DNA is TGCAGTGCAAGTCGCGGGACATATAACTATGGCTACACCTTC.

This clonotype was seen a handful of times. This chain joins TRBV15 and TRBJ1-2, with D tentatively TRBD1 (5 bases). The CDR3 is made up of 15 amino acids. V lost 0 bases, J lost 7 bases, and 15 bases lay in between. Germline loops: CDR1 LNHNV, CDR2 YYDKDF (reference sequence). CDR3 residues: CATSRDGQGGSGYTF. The CDR3, as DNA: TGTGCCACCAGCAGAGATGGGCAGGGAGGGAGTGGCTACACCTTC.

The chain has TRBV6-1 and TRBJ1-3; possible D gene TRBD1, 6 bases. The CDR3 loop spans 14 amino acids. Trimming pared 3 bases from V and 3 bases from J, leaving 9 bases between. CDR1 MNHNS and CDR2 SASEGT come from the germline V gene. The CDR3 loop is CASSEDSLGNTIYF. The CDR3 DNA is TGTGCCAGCAGTGAGGACAGCCTTGGAAACACCATATATTTT.

This clonotype was seen only a few times. The V and J genes are TRBV2 and TRBJ1-2; 10 nucleotides line up with TRBD1. Germline V gene data show CDR1 as SNHLY and CDR2 as FYNNEI. With V trimmed by 7 bases and J by 3 bases, 5 bases remained unmatched. The CDR3 contains 14 residues. In DNA, the CDR3 is TGTGCCAGCAACGAGGACAGGGGGGACTATGGCTACACCTTC. This encodes CASNEDRGDYGYTF.

This sequence joins TRBV4-1 and TRBJ2-2; 9 nucleotides line up with TRBD2. The germline gives CDR1 MGHRA, CDR2 YSYEKL. After removal of 4 bases from V and 4 bases from J, the junction contained 10 bases not matched to a gene. The CDR3 is 17 amino acids. The CDR3 DNA is TGCGCCAGCAGCCCGCTTGCTACTAGCGGGTTCACCGGGGAGCTGTTTTTT. Its protein is CASSPLATSGFTGELFF.

Only a few counts were recorded for this clonotype. The chain carries TRBV6-1 and TRBJ1-4, with D unresolved. The V end lost 0 bases, the J end lost 6 bases, and 8 bases lay between the germline ends. The CDR3 has 14 amino acids. CDR1 and CDR2 (germline): MNHNS, SASEGT. This chain's CDR3 is CASSEAGLYEKLFF. The CDR3 coding sequence is TGTGCCAGCAGTGAAGCAGGGCTTTATGAAAAACTGTTTTTT.

The rearrangement uses TRBV6-1 and TRBJ2-3; the D gene is possibly TRBD2 (5 bases). This CDR3 region has 12 residues. In germline, CDR1 is MNHNS, CDR2 SASEGT. V was clipped by 9 bases and J by 2 bases, with 9 bases between them. The CDR3 nucleotides are TGTGCCAGGGACTTCGACACAGATACGCAGTATTTT. Translation: CARDFDTDTQYF.

The table lists this clonotype with a few counts. This chain connects TRBV7-8 to TRBJ2-4; D ambiguous. Per germline, CDR1 SGHVS and CDR2 FQNEAQ. The CDR3 spans 16 residues. Trimming took 4 bases from V and 0 from J, leaving 13 bases between them. CDR3 DNA sequence: TGTGCCAGCAGCTCAACGCGACTTCTAGCCAAAAACATTCAGTACTTC. Protein product: CASSSTRLLAKNIQYF. Drawing the rest from reference TRBV7-8 and TRBJ2-4, the complete variable domain is GAGVSQSPRYKVAKRGQDVALRCDPISGHVSLFWYQQALGQGPEFLTYFQNEAQLDKSGLPSDRFFAERPEGSVSTLKIQRTQQEDSAVYLCASSSTRLLAKNIQYFGAGTRLSVL.

The V call is TRBV3-1, the J call TRBJ1-6; 7 nucleotides align to TRBD1. J was trimmed by 8 bases and V by 6 bases; bases with no gene match: 7. Germline assignment: CDR1 LGHDT and CDR2 YNNKEL (reference sequence). The CDR3 contains 14 residues. The CDR3 here is CASSTGTADSPLHF. DNA for the CDR3: TGTGCCAGCAGTACCGGGACAGCAGATTCACCCCTCCACTTT.